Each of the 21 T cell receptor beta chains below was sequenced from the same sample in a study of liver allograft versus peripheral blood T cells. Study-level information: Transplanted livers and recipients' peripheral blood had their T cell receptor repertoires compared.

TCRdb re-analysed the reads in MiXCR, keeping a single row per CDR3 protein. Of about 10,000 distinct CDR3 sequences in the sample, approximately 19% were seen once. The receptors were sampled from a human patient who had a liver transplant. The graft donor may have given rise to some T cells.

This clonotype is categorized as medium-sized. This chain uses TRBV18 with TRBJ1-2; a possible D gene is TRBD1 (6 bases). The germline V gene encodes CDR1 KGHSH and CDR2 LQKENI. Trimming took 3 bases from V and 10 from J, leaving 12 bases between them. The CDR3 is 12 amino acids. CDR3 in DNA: TGTGCCAGCTCACCTACAGGGAAGAACTACACCTTC. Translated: CASSPTGKNYTF.

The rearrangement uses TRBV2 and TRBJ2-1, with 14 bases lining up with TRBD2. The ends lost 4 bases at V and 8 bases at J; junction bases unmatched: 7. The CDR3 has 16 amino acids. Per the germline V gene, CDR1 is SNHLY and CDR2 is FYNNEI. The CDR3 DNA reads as TGTGCCAGCAGTGTGGGACTAGCGGGAGCCCAGGATGAGCAGTTCTTC. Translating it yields CASSVGLAGAQDEQFF.

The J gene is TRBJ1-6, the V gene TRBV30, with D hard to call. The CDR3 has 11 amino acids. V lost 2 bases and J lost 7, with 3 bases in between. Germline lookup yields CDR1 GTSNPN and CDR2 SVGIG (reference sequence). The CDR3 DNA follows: TGTGCCTGGAGTAGCAATTCACCCCTCCACTTT. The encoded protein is CAWSSNSPLHF. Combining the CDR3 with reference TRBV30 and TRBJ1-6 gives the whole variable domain SQTIHQWPATLVQPVGSPLSLECTVEGTSNPNLYWYRQAAGRGLQLLFYSVGIGQISSEVPQNLSASRPQDRQFILSSKKLLLSDSGFYLCAWSSNSPLHFGNGTRLTVT.

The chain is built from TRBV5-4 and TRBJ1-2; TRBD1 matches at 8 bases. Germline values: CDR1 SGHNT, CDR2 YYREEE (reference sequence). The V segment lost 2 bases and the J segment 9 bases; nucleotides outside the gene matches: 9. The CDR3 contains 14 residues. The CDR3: CASSLWTRGQSYTF. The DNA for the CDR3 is TGTGCCAGCAGCTTATGGACCAGGGGGCAAAGCTACACCTTC.

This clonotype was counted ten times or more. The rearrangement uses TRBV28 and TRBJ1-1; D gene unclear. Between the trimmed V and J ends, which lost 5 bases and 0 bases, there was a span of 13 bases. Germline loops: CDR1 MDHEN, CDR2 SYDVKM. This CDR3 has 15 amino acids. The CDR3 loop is CASSPHRLMNTEAFF. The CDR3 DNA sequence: TGTGCCAGCAGTCCCCATCGGCTCATGAACACTGAAGCTTTCTTT.

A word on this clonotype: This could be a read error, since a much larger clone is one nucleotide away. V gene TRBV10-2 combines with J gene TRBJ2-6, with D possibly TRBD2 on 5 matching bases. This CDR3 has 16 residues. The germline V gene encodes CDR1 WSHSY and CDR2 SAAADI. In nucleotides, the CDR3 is TGCGACAGCAGTGAGGCCGGGGTCTCTGGGGCCAACGTCCTGACTTTC. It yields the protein CDSSEAGVSGANVLTF.

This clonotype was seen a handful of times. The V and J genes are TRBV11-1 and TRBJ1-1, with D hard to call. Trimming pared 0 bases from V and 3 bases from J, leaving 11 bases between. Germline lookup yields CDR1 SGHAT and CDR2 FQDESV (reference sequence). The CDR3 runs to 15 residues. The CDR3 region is CASSLARQADTEAFF. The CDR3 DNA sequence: TGTGCCAGCAGCTTAGCGCGCCAGGCGGACACTGAAGCTTTCTTT.

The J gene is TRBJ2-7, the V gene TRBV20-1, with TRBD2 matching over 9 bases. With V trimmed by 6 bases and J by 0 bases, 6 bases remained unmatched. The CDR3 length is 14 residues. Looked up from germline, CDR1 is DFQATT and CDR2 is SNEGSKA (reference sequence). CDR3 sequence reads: CSAKAGGRSYEQYF. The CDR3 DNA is TGCAGTGCGAAAGCGGGGGGCCGCTCCTACGAGCAGTACTTC.

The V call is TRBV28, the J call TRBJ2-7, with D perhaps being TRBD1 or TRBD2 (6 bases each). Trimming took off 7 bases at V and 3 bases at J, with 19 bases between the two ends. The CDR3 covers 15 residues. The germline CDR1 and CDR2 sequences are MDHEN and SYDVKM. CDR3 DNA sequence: TGTGCCAGCACTTTTGATAAGGGGGGCCTCTACGAGCAGTACTTC. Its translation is CASTFDKGGLYEQYF.

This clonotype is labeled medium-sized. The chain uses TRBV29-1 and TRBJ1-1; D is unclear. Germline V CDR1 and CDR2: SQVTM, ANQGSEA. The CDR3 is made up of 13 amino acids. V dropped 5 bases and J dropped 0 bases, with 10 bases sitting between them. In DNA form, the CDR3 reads TGCAGCGTTTTAGGTGACCTGAACACTGAAGCTTTCTTT. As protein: CSVLGDLNTEAFF.

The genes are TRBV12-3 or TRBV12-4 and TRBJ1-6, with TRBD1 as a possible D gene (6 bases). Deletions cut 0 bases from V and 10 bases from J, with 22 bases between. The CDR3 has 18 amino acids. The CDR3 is CASSLALVRDIGGSPLHF. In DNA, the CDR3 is TGTGCCAGCAGTTTAGCCCTTGTCCGGGACATAGGGGGATCACCCCTCCACTTT.

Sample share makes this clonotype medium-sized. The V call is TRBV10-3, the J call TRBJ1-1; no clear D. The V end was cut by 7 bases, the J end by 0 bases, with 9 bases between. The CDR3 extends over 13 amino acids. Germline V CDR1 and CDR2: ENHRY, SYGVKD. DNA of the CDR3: TGTGCCATCACCCAAGGGTTGAACACTGAAGCTTTCTTT. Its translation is CAITQGLNTEAFF.

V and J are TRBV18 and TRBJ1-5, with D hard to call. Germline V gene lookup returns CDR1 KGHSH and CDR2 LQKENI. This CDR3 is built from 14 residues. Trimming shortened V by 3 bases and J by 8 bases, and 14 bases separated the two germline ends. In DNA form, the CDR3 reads TGTGCCAGCTCACCCTTAGGAGGGAGCGAGCCCCAGCATTTT. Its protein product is CASSPLGGSEPQHF. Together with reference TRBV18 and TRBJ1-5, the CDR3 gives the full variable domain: NAGVMQNPRHLVRRRGQEARLRCSPMKGHSHVYWYRQLPEEGLKFMVYLQKENIIDESGMPKERFSAEFPKEGPSILRIQQVVRGDSAAYFCASSPLGGSEPQHFGDGTRLSIL.

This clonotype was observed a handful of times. CDR3 coding DNA: TGTGCCAGCAGACAGGGGATCGGTTCACCCCTCCACTTT. Its translation is CASRQGIGSPLHF. The gene calls are TRBV12-3 or TRBV12-4 and TRBJ1-6; 7 positions match TRBD1. Unmatched junction bases numbered 5, after V lost 6 bases and J lost 9 bases. The CDR3 covers 13 residues.

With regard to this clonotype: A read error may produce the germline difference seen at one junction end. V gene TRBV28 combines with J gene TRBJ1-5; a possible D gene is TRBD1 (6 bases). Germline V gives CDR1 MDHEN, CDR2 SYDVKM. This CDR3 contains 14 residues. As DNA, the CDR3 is TGTGCCACCCGGGACACGAATAGCAATCAGCCCCAGGATTTT. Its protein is CATRDTNSNQPQDF.

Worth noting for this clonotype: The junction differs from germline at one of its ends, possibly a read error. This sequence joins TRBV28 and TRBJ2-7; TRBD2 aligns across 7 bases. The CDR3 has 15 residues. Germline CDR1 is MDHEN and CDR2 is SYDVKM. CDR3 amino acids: CASSFWGGGSYKQYF. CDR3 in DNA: TGTGCCAGCAGTTTCTGGGGAGGCGGGAGCTACAAGCAGTACTTC.

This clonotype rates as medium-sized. The CDR3 nucleotides read TGTGCCTCAAACCCTAGACGTTCGACCGGGGCCAAAAACATTCAGTACTTC. It is translated as CASNPRRSTGAKNIQYF. V usage is TRBV19 and J usage is TRBJ2-4, with D hard to call. V was clipped by 11 bases and J by 1 base, with 24 bases between them. Germline CDR1 and CDR2: LNHDA and SQIVND (reference sequence). There are 17 residues in the CDR3. Drawing the rest from reference TRBV19 and TRBJ2-4, the complete variable domain is DGGITQSPKYLFRKEGQNVTLSCEQNLNHDAMYWYRQDPGQGLRLIYYSQIVNDFQKGDIAEGYSVSREKKESFPLTVTSAQKNPTAFYLCASNPRRSTGAKNIQYFGAGTRLSVL.

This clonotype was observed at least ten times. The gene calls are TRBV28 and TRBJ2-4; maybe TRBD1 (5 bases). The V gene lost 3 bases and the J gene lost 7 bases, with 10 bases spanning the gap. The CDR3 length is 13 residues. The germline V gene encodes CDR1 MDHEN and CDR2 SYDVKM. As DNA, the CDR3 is TGTGCCAGCAGTTTCCAGGGAATGAACATTCAGTACTTC. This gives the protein CASSFQGMNIQYF.

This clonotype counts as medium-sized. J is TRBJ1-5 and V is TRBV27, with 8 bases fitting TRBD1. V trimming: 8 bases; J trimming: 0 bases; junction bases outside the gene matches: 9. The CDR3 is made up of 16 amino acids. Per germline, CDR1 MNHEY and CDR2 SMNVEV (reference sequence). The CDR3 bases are TGTGCCAGCGGACAGGGAGGCACCTATAGCAATCAGCCCCAGCATTTT. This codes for CASGQGGTYSNQPQHF.

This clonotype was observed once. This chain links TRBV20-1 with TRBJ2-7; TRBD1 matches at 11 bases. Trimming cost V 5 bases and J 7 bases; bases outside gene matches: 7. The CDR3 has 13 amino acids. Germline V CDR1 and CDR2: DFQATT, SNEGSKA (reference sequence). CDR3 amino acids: CSAEDRGLGEQYF. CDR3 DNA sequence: TGCAGTGCTGAGGACAGGGGGCTGGGGGAGCAGTACTTC.

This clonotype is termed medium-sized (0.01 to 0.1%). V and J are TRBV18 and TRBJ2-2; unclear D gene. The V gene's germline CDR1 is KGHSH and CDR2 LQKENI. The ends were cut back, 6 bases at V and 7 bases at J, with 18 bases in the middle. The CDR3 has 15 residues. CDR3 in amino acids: CASSPVVGAVGELFF. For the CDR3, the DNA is TGTGCCAGCTCCCCCGTCGTGGGCGCGGTCGGGGAGCTGTTTTTT.